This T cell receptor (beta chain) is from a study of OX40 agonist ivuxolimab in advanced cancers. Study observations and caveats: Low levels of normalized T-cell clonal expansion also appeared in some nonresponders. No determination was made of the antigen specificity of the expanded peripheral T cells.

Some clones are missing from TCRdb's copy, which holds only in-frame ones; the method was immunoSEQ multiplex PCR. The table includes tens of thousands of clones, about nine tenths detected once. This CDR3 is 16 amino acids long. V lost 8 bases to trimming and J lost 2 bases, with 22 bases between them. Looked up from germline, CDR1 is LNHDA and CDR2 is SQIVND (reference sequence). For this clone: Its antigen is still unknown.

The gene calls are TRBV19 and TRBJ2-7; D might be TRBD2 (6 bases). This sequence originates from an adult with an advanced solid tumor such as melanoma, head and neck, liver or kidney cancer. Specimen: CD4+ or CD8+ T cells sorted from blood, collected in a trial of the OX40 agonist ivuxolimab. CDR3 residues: CASGGGTSGLAYEQYF. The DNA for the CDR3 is TGTGCCAGTGGCGGCGGGACTTCCGGCCTGGCCTACGAGCAGTACTTC.